This entry is about one T cell receptor beta chain. This specimen comes from a study of multiple sclerosis patients with progressive multifocal leukoencephalopathy. Time point defined: before natalizumab initiation. The CDR3 consists of 15 residues. Germline loops: CDR1 LGHNA, CDR2 YSLEER. Trimming cost V 0 bases and J 4 bases; bases outside gene matches: 4. Here immunoSEQ multiplex PCR was the method, and the copy in TCRdb shows in-frame clones only, minus some. The sample consists of under 40,000 clones, approximately 92% of them appearing once. The sample comprised PBMCs. The TCR originated in a young man with multiple sclerosis. The chain links TRBV4-3 to TRBJ2-7, with 9 bases identical to TRBD2. This CDR3 reads CASSQDLAGIYEQYF. In DNA form, the CDR3 reads TGCGCCAGCAGCCAAGATCTAGCGGGGATTTACGAGCAGTACTTC.